Below are 9 T cell receptor beta chains sequenced from a single sample in a study of T cells in Graves' hyperthyroidism and ophthalmopathy (dated by TCRdb to between 2019 and 2020). Library preparation was by multiplex PCR. Reads for this sample came from an Illumina HiSeq 2000. The TCR beta CDR3 regions were amplified from the RNA transcripts. For the first round of RT-PCR on the TCR CDR3, the HTBI primer set was used together with the Qiagen OneStep RT-PCR kit. The public reads were run again by TCRdb, first through fastp at Q25 and then through MiXCR, and only productive beta chains were kept. Each CDR3 protein gets just one entry, which takes the most common genes and DNA from the rows behind it. This sample comprises about 410,000 distinct CDR3 sequences, roughly 14% of them detected only once. The ten largest clones capture approximately 13% of the sample. The sequenced material came from blood. These receptors came from a man aged 18 to 30 with Graves' ophthalmopathy.

This clonotype was seen repeatedly, ten times or more. This chain joins TRBV6-6 and TRBJ2-5; a weak D match, TRBD1 (6 bases). V was trimmed by 2 bases and J by 4 bases, leaving 11 bases between them. This CDR3 spans 14 amino acids. Germline CDR1 and CDR2: MNHNY and SVGAGI (reference sequence). The CDR3 protein is CASSYVRGRETQYF. The CDR3 bases are TGTGCCAGCAGTTACGTAAGGGGGAGAGAGACCCAGTACTTC.

V is TRBV5-8 and J is TRBJ1-1; TRBD1 might be the D (6 bases). In germline, CDR1 is SGHTS, CDR2 YDEGEE. This CDR3 comprises 14 residues. Trimming cost V 2 bases and J 5 bases, with 13 bases left between them. CDR3 nucleotide sequence: TGTGCCAGCAGCTTTGCACAGGGAAATACTGAAGCTTTCTTT. Its protein is CASSFAQGNTEAFF.

The rearrangement links TRBV13 to TRBJ2-1, with TRBD1 matching 7 bases. Germline CDR1 reads PRHDT; CDR2 reads FYEKMQ (reference sequence). The CDR3 loop spans 15 amino acids. V shed 4 bases, J shed 3 bases, and the junction held 6 bases outside the gene matches. The CDR3 loop reads CASSYRQGYYNEQFF. The CDR3 bases are TGTGCCAGCAGCTACCGACAGGGATACTACAATGAGCAGTTCTTC.

The gene calls are TRBV6-1 and TRBJ1-1, with D hard to call. Deletions cut 7 bases from V and 4 bases from J, with 16 bases between. Looked up from germline, CDR1 is MNHNS and CDR2 is SASEGT. This CDR3 has 14 amino acids. The DNA for the CDR3 is TGTGCCAGCACCCACGATGGGGAAGGCACTGAAGCTTTCTTT. It translates to CASTHDGEGTEAFF.

The chain has TRBV7-2 and TRBJ2-2; no clear D gene. The V end was cut by 2 bases, the J end by 2 bases, with 9 bases between. The germline CDR1 and CDR2 sequences are SGHTA and FQGNSA. The CDR3 extends over 15 amino acids. This CDR3 reads CASSLRRVNTGELFF. The CDR3 DNA reads as TGTGCCAGCAGCTTAAGACGGGTTAACACCGGGGAGCTGTTTTTT.

This clonotype was seen many times. The chain employs TRBV5-1 and TRBJ1-2; D is possibly TRBD1 (6 bases). The CDR3 extends over 15 amino acids. With 0 bases removed from V and 2 bases from J, the gap between germline ends came to 11 bases. The germline CDR1 and CDR2 sequences are SGHRS and YFSETQ. The CDR3 loop is CASSLAGGKNYGYTF. In nucleotides, the CDR3 is TGCGCCAGCAGCTTGGCCGGGGGCAAGAACTATGGCTACACCTTC.

The chain has TRBV2 and TRBJ2-7; possible D gene TRBD1, 5 bases. Germline CDR1 is SNHLY and CDR2 is FYNNEI. The CDR3 extends over 15 amino acids. Trimming shortened V by 6 bases and J by 0 bases, and 15 bases separated the two germline ends. The CDR3 DNA sequence: TGTGCCAGCAGCCAAGGGGCCGATAGCTCCTACGAGCAGTACTTC. It yields the protein CASSQGADSSYEQYF. The full variable domain, rest sourced from reference TRBV2 and TRBJ2-7, is EPEVTQTPSHQVTQMGQEVILRCVPISNHLYFYWYRQILGQKVEFLVSFYNNEISEKSEIFDDQFSVERPDGSNFTLKIRSTKLEDSAMYFCASSQGADSSYEQYFGPGTRLTVT.

This clonotype was recorded at least ten times. The V gene is TRBV2, the J gene TRBJ2-7; D is perhaps TRBD2 (5 bases). The CDR3 loop spans 12 amino acids. Germline CDR1 reads SNHLY; CDR2 reads FYNNEI. V lost 6 bases, J lost 5 bases, and 11 bases lay in between. The CDR3 DNA reads as TGTGCCAGCAGCGACTACGGCGACGAGCAGTACTTC. Translation gives CASSDYGDEQYF.

This rearrangement joins TRBV11-2 to TRBJ2-7, with 15 nucleotides matching TRBD2. The CDR3 runs to 18 residues. The V segment lost 5 bases and the J segment 2 bases; nucleotides outside the gene matches: 10. Germline CDR1 is SGHAT and CDR2 is FQNNGV. The CDR3 sequence is CASSPRTSGRARAYEQYF. Written as DNA, the CDR3 is TGTGCCAGCAGCCCACGGACTAGCGGGAGGGCGAGGGCCTACGAGCAGTACTTC.